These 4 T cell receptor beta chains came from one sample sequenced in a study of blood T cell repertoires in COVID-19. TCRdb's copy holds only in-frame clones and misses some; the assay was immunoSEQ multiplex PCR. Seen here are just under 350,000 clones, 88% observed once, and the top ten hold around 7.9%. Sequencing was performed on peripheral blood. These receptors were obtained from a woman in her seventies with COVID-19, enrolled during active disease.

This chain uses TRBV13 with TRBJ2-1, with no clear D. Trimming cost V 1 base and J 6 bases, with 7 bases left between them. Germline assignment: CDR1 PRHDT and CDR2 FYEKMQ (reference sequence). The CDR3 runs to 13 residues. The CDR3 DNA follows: TGTGCCAGCAGCTTAGCCTCCCTCAATGAGCAGTTCTTC. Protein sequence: CASSLASLNEQFF.

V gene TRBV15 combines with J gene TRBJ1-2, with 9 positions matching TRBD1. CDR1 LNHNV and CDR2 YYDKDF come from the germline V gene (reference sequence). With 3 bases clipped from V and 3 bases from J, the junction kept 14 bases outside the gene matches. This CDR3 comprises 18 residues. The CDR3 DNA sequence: TGTGCCACCAGCAGCACAATACTCCGGGACAGGGACGACTATGGCTACACCTTC. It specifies CATSSTILRDRDDYGYTF. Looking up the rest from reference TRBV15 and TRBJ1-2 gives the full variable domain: DAMVIQNPRYQVTQFGKPVTLSCSQTLNHNVMYWYQQKSSQAPKLLFHYYDKDFNNEADTPDNFQSRRPNTSFCFLDIRSPGLGDTAMYLCATSSTILRDRDDYGYTFGSGTRLTVV.

The CDR3 sequence: CASSPRQGRDTEAFF. As DNA, the CDR3 is TGTGCCAGCTCACCACGACAGGGGCGGGACACTGAAGCTTTCTTT. V and J are TRBV18 and TRBJ1-1; 8 bases match TRBD1. The junction had 4 bases not matched to a gene; V was cut back by 1 base and J by 3 bases. CDR3 length: 15 amino acids. Germline CDR1 KGHSH, CDR2 LQKENI.

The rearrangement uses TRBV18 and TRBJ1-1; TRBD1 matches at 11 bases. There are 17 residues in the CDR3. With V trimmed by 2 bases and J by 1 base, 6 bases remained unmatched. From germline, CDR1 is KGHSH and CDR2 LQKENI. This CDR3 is CASSPEDRGPANTEAFF. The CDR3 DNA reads TGTGCCAGCTCACCAGAGGACAGGGGGCCTGCGAACACTGAAGCTTTCTTT. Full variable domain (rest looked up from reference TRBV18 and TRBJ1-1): NAGVMQNPRHLVRRRGQEARLRCSPMKGHSHVYWYRQLPEEGLKFMVYLQKENIIDESGMPKERFSAEFPKEGPSILRIQQVVRGDSAAYFCASSPEDRGPANTEAFFGQGTRLTVV.